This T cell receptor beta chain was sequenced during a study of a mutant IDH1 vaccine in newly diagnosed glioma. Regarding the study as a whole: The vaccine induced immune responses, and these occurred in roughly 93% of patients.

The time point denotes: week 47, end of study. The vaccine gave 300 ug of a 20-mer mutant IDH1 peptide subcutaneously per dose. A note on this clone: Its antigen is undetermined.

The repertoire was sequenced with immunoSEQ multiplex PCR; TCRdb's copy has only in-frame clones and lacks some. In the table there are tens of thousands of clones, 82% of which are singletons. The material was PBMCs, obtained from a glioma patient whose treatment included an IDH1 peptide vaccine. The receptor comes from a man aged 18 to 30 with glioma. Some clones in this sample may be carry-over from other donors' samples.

The CDR3 DNA is TGTGCCAGTAGTTATGGGTTAAATCTAGCCAAAAACATTCAGTACTTC. Its protein is CASSYGLNLAKNIQYF. The chain links TRBV19 to TRBJ2-4, with unresolved D. Deletions cut 5 bases from V and 0 bases from J, with 14 bases between. CDR3 length equals 16 residues. From germline, CDR1 is LNHDA and CDR2 SQIVND (reference sequence).